This T cell receptor (beta chain) was found in a study of response to subunit inactivated influenza vaccine. With 3 bases removed from V and 8 bases from J, the gap between germline ends came to 10 bases. Germline V gene sequence: CDR1 KGHDR, CDR2 SFDVKD. The CDR3 has 13 amino acids. From the RT-PCR reads, TCRdb called clonotypes with MiXCR, one entry per CDR3 protein. This table has around 600,000 distinct CDR3 sequences, about 11% appearing once. These records were also assigned to another study, of T cells expressing NK-cell markers. From that report: In generating TCR beta cDNA, 5'RACE template switching with UMIs was used.

The TCR sequence derives from a man aged 45 to 65 who received an inactivated influenza vaccine. The genes are TRBV24-1 and TRBJ2-1, with D possibly matching TRBD2 (6 bases). The material sequenced was PBMCs from blood, taken on the day of vaccination. Here the CDR3 DNA reads TGTGCCACCAGTGATGGAGGGGTCCATGAGCAGTTCTTC. It specifies CATSDGGVHEQFF.